Following are 8 T cell receptor beta chains from one sample sequenced in a study of neurological immune-mediated disorders. Using its own MiXCR run on the 5' RACE reads, TCRdb lists one record per CDR3 protein. The sample shows approximately 100,000 distinct CDR3 sequences, around 3.4% of them seen only once. The sample was PBMCs. The receptor source for this set is a woman aged 18 to 35 with multiple sclerosis.

This clonotype was detected ten times or more. The gene calls are TRBV5-1 and TRBJ1-3; TRBD1 is a possible D gene (6 bases). This CDR3 has 15 amino acids. Germline V gene lookup returns CDR1 SGHRS and CDR2 YFSETQ. V lost 4 bases, J lost 0 bases, and 11 bases lay in between. CDR3 sequence reads: CASSRGASSGNTIYF. The CDR3 region has the DNA TGCGCCAGCAGCCGGGGGGCGTCCTCTGGAAACACCATATATTTT.

In its sample, this clonotype was seen many times. The chain joins TRBV20-1 to TRBJ2-5; the match to TRBD1 covers 8 bases. This CDR3 is 15 amino acids long. The V gene's germline CDR1 is DFQATT and CDR2 SNEGSKA (reference sequence). After removal of 5 bases from V and 1 base from J, the junction contained 9 bases not matched to a gene. The CDR3 loop reads CSAYSRDRRQETQYF. In DNA, the CDR3 is TGCAGTGCTTACAGCCGGGACAGGCGCCAAGAGACCCAGTACTTC.

In this sample, this clonotype turned up many times. The gene calls are TRBV4-2 and TRBJ2-1, with 14 positions matching TRBD2. V was clipped by 4 bases and J by 9 bases; unmatched bases: 8. The CDR3 is made up of 16 amino acids. Germline CDR1 LGHNA, CDR2 YNFKEQ. The CDR3: CASSRRLAGGPGEQFF. DNA of the CDR3: TGTGCCAGCAGCCGTCGACTAGCGGGAGGGCCGGGTGAGCAGTTCTTC.

There are a few counts of this clonotype. The chain joins TRBV12-2 to TRBJ2-3; the D call in the table, TRBD2, was not verified against the DNA. TRBV12-2 is a pseudogene locus. The CDR3 has 16 residues. The CDR3 loop reads CASRFHRTSSTDTQYF. In DNA, the CDR3 is TGTGCAAGTCGCTTTCATCGAACTAGCAGCACAGATACGCAGTATTTT.

This clonotype was counted at least ten times. The V and J genes are TRBV30 and TRBJ1-1; no definite D call. V shed 0 bases and J shed 6 bases, with 11 bases lying between them. Germline-derived CDR1 and CDR2 are GTSNPN and SVGIG (reference sequence). The CDR3 loop spans 13 amino acids. This chain's CDR3 is CAWSVRRRAEAFF. The CDR3 DNA reads TGTGCCTGGAGTGTACGTCGGCGTGCTGAAGCTTTCTTT.

This clonotype was detected a few times. The V gene is TRBV20-1, the J gene TRBJ2-7, with TRBD2 identical over 8 bases. The junction had 11 bases not matched to a gene; V was cut back by 6 bases and J by 1 base. This CDR3 contains 15 residues. Per the germline V gene, CDR1 is DFQATT and CDR2 is SNEGSKA (reference sequence). The CDR3 reads CSAQRLAGLSYEQYF. The CDR3 nucleotides are TGCAGTGCCCAGCGGCTAGCGGGTCTTTCCTACGAGCAGTACTTC.

This clonotype was picked up many times. The chain carries TRBV5-4 and TRBJ2-3; either TRBD1 or TRBD2 may supply D (6 bases each). Trimming shortened V by 8 bases and J by 0 bases, and 10 bases separated the two germline ends. CDR1 and CDR2 (germline): SGHNT, YYREEE (reference sequence). CDR3 length: 13 residues. The CDR3 coding sequence is TGTGCCAGTGAAGGGGGGAGCACAGATACGCAGTATTTT. Protein product: CASEGGSTDTQYF.

The table lists this clonotype with many counts. CDR3 amino acids: CASSRDLYEQYF. CDR3 nucleotides: TGCGCCAGCAGCAGGGACCTATACGAGCAGTACTTC. The rearrangement uses TRBV5-1 and TRBJ2-7; D may match TRBD1 or TRBD2 (5 bases each). In germline, CDR1 is SGHRS, CDR2 YFSETQ. Trimming removed 4 bases from V and 4 bases from J, with 9 bases in between. The CDR3 runs 12 residues.